This TCR beta chain comes out of a study of blood T cells in healthy people across ages. The V gene's germline CDR1 is MNHEY and CDR2 SVGEGT. The CDR3 totals 21 residues. Trimming removed 6 bases at V and 7 bases at J, with 39 bases between. Alongside a J-beta primer mix, a sample-barcoded 5' primer served in a second PCR lasting roughly 6 to 11 cycles. The yield of each sample was at least 2.5 million CDR3-containing paired-end reads. TCRdb itself ran the 5' RACE reads through MiXCR, one entry per CDR3 protein. The sample shows about 580,000 distinct CDR3 sequences, around 48% of them seen only once.

The specimen sequenced was blood. The rearrangement joins TRBV6-2 or TRBV6-3 to TRBJ1-1; no clear D. This TCR was sampled from a man of 80 years or more in good health. The chain's CDR3 is CASSSPLVGSMETRIWGEAFF. DNA for the CDR3: TGTGCCAGCAGCTCCCCCCTAGTGGGTTCGATGGAGACCCGGATCTGGGGTGAAGCTTTCTTT.